This T cell receptor beta chain was found in a study of shared clonotypes between healthy human individuals. Using immunoSEQ multiplex PCR, the repertoire was profiled, and TCRdb retains in-frame clones only, with some absent. The sample carries some 2.1 million clones, 85% to 95% recorded once. CDR1 and CDR2 from the germline V gene are MNHNY and SVGAGI (reference sequence). V was pared by 6 bases and J by 6 bases, with 19 bases between. This CDR3 is built from 15 residues. The chain carries TRBV6-6 and TRBJ2-3, with a tentative D call TRBD2 (5 bases). This sequence originates from a man between 18 and 35 years old in good health. Sequencing input: naive CD4+ T cells sorted from blood. Documented subset: CD45RA+ positively selected. In nucleotides, the CDR3 is TGTGCCAGCAGCCCCCCGGTTGGAGGCGGGGATACGCAGTATTTT. Translating it yields CASSPPVGGGDTQYF.